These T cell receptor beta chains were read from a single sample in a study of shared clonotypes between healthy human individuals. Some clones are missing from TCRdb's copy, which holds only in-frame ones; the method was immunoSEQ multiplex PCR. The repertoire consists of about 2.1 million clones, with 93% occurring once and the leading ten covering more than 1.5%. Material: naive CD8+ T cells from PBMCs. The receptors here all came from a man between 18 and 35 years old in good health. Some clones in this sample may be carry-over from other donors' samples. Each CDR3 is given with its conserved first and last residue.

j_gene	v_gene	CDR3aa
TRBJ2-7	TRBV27	CASSFDRGPYEQYF
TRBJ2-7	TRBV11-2	CASSFGTTYEQYF
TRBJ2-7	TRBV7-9	CASSLSRGGRDYEQYF
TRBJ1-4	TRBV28	CASSLLPNEKLFF
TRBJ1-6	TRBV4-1	CASSQEGGYNSPLHF
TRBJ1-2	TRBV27	CASSFGGQRGYGYTF
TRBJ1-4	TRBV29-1	CSAPGPEEKLFF
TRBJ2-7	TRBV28	CASSLRGQGRKQYF
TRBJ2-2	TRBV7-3	CASSSHPPREGNTGELFF
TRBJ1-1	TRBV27	CASSPHGANTEAFF
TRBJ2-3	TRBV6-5	CASRLLAEADTQYF
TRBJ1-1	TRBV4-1	CASSQTSGNTEAFF
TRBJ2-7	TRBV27	CASSFRGSSYEQYF
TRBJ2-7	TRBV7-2	CASSTFLAGGYEQYF
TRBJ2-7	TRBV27	CASSPAFRTSSSYEQYF
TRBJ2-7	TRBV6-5	CASSPGTSGSYEQYF
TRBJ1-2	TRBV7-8	CASSLVLQTDGYTF
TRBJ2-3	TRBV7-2	CASSLDWAGGLADTQYF